This T cell receptor (beta chain) was captured in a study of human T cells and chemical hapten exposure. Study details: From small differences in pooled library volume came most of the variation in per-sample TCR yields. General study points: TCRs at high frequency, those above 1 in 1000, did not change with DPC sensitization.

The library labeled individual cDNA molecules by adding unique molecular identifiers to them. TCRdb used MiXCR to reprocess the RACE reads, holding one entry per CDR3 protein. Among about 80,000 distinct CDR3 sequences listed, about 10% were seen once. Only a few counts were recorded for this clonotype. Its cognate antigen is unknown. Trimming pared 4 bases from V and 3 bases from J, leaving 9 bases between. CDR1 and CDR2 (germline): SGHTA, FQGNSA. The CDR3 is made up of 13 amino acids. Time point here: patch test 2, 6 weeks after DPC sensitization. Treatment denoted: therapeutic diphenylcyclopropenone sensitization with weekly scalp DPC.

This sample comprised whole blood, obtained in connection with sensitization to the hapten diphenylcyclopropenone (DPC). This rearrangement joins TRBV7-2 to TRBJ2-5; D is ambiguous. This TCR derives from a woman aged 30 to 39 with alopecia areata. Some clones in this sample may be carry-over from other donors' samples. CDR3 bases: TGTGCCAGCAGCTCGCCTGTTAAAGAGACCCAGTACTTC. Its protein is CASSSPVKETQYF.